The rows below give T cell receptor beta chains drawn from one sample of a study of CD8 T cells in Susac syndrome. TCRdb itself ran the immunoSEQ multiplex PCR reads through MiXCR, one entry per CDR3 protein. The sample lists roughly 200,000 distinct CDR3 sequences, roughly nine tenths seen once, with 0.085% to 0.1% in the top ten. The specimen sequenced was CD4+ T cells from PBMCs. The receptors stem from a human donor with Susac syndrome. CDR3s include the opening cysteine and the closing phenylalanine or tryptophan. A D gene is named only where the DNA matches it firmly. Size values are once, few and many counts, or a class for expanded clones, and some rows have none.

.	.	TRBV4-2	15	TRBJ2-2	CASSHPTRNTGELFF	TGTGCCAGCAGCCATCCCACTAGGAACACCGGGGAGCTGTTTTTT
TRBD2	.	TRBV20-1	15	TRBJ2-1	CSASHGSASGRSQFF	TGCAGTGCTAGCCACGGCTCGGCTAGCGGGAGATCACAGTTCTTC
.	.	TRBV12-3/TRBV12-4	16	TRBJ1-5	CASSPQGVGGNQPQHF	TGTGCCAGCAGTCCCCAAGGGGTGGGAGGCAATCAGCCCCAGCATTTT
.	.	TRBV3-1	14	TRBJ2-7	CASSQIDGNYEQYF	TGTGCCAGCAGCCAAATCGACGGAAACTACGAGCAGTACTTC
.	.	TRBV5-4	14	TRBJ1-6	CASSQDRINSPLHF	TGTGCCAGCAGCCAGGACAGAATTAATTCACCCCTCCACTTT
.	once	TRBV5-6	15	TRBJ2-7	CASSLSPPNSYEQYF	TGTGCCAGCAGCTTGAGCCCTCCTAACTCCTACGAGCAGTACTTC
.	once	TRBV10-3	13	TRBJ2-3	CAIRTHITDTQYF	TGTGCCATCAGGACCCATATCACAGATACGCAGTATTTT
.	.	TRBV4-1	15	TRBJ2-7	CASSQGQLSSYEQYF	TGCGCCAGCAGCCAAGGACAGTTAAGCTCCTACGAGCAGTACTTC
TRBD1	.	TRBV12-5	14	TRBJ1-2	CASGQGDGLYGYTF	TGTGCTAGTGGCCAGGGGGATGGTCTCTATGGCTACACCTTC
TRBD2	.	TRBV28	12	TRBJ2-3	CASKGGSYTQYF	TGTGCCAGCAAGGGAGGGTCTTATACGCAGTATTTT
TRBD1	.	TRBV19	13	TRBJ1-6	CATGTVKNSPLHF	TGTGCCACTGGGACAGTAAAAAATTCACCCCTCCACTTT
TRBD1	once	TRBV24-1	14	TRBJ2-3	CATSDLQGTDTQYF	TGTGCCACCAGTGATTTACAGGGGACAGATACGCAGTATTTT
.	.	TRBV6-5	15	TRBJ1-1	CASSPPGAENTEAFF	TGTGCCAGCAGTCCCCCAGGGGCAGAGAACACTGAAGCTTTCTTT
.	.	TRBV19	11	TRBJ1-6	CASKGDSPLHF	TGTGCCAGTAAGGGGGATTCACCCCTCCACTTT
TRBD1	.	TRBV28	14	TRBJ1-2	CASSSGQGIYGYTF	TGTGCCAGCAGTTCCGGACAGGGCATCTATGGCTACACCTTC
.	.	TRBV18	13	TRBJ2-5	CASSPTEAETQYF	TGTGCCAGCTCCCCGACCGAGGCAGAGACCCAGTACTTC
TRBD1	.	TRBV19	15	TRBJ2-1	CASSMGQGAYNEQFF	TGTGCCAGTAGTATGGGACAGGGGGCTTACAATGAGCAGTTCTTC
TRBD1	.	TRBV5-1	15	TRBJ1-1	CASSLRQGANTEAFF	TGCGCCAGCAGCTTGCGACAGGGGGCGAACACTGAAGCTTTCTTT
TRBD1	.	TRBV7-6	19	TRBJ1-1	CASSLVSVTLQGGNTEAFF	TGTGCCAGCAGCTTAGTATCTGTGACCCTCCAGGGGGGGAACACTGAAGCTTTCTTT
TRBD2	.	TRBV5-1	16	TRBJ2-7	CASSLGASGIIHEQYF	TGCGCCAGCAGCTTGGGGGCTAGCGGGATTATCCACGAGCAGTACTTC
.	few	TRBV6-2/TRBV6-3	13	TRBJ2-7	CASIEDYLGEQYF	TGTGCCAGCATCGAAGACTACCTAGGAGAGCAGTACTTC
.	.	TRBV2	12	TRBJ2-5	CAGNRDDKTQYF	TGTGCCGGAAACCGGGACGATAAGACCCAGTACTTC
TRBD1	.	TRBV5-6	15	TRBJ2-7	CASSPDRGRGYEQYF	TGTGCCAGCAGCCCTGACAGGGGGCGGGGGTACGAGCAGTACTTC
TRBD1	.	TRBV18	14	TRBJ1-1	CASSLGTGFTEAFF	TGTGCCAGCTCACTCGGGACAGGGTTTACTGAAGCTTTCTTT
TRBD1	.	TRBV24-1	15	TRBJ2-2	CATSDPGQSTGELFF	TGTGCCACCAGTGATCCGGGACAGAGCACCGGGGAGCTGTTTTTT
TRBD1	.	TRBV11-2	15	TRBJ2-7	CASSLTDRAPYEQYF	TGTGCCAGCAGCTTAACCGACAGGGCGCCCTACGAGCAGTACTTC
TRBD1	.	TRBV11-2	13	TRBJ2-1	CASSAGTDNEQFF	TGTGCCAGCAGCGCCGGGACAGACAATGAGCAGTTCTTC
.	.	TRBV11-2	17	TRBJ2-5	CASSPPGDSDFQETQYF	TGTGCCAGCAGCCCGCCTGGGGATAGCGACTTCCAAGAGACCCAGTACTTC